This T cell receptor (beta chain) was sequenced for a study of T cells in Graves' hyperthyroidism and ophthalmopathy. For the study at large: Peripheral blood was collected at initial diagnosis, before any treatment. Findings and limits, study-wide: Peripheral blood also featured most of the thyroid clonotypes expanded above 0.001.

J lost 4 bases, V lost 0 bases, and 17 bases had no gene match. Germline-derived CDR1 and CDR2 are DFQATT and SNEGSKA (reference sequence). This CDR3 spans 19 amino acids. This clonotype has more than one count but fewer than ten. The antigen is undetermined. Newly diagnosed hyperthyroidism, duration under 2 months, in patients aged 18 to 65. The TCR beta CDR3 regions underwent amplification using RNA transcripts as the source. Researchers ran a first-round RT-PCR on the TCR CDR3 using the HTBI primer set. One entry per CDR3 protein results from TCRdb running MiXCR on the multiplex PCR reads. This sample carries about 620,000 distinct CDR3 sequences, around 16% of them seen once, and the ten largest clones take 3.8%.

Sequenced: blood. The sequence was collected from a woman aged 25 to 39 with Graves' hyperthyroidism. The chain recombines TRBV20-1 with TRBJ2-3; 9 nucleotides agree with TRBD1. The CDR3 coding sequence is TGCAGTGCTAGAGAAAGCCCGGGACAGGGAGGATCGATGCCAGATACGCAGTATTTT. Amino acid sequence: CSARESPGQGGSMPDTQYF.